The 10 T cell receptor beta chains below all came from one sample that was sequenced in a study of cytomegalovirus exposure and HLA in healthy donors. PCR employed 60 Vbeta and 13 Jbeta primers. Sequencing was performed with immunoSEQ multiplex PCR; in TCRdb, only in-frame clones are kept and a portion is missing. The data show 95,000 to 150,000 clones, 73% seen once. Sequencing was carried out using PBMCs. All receptors come from a woman aged 35 to 49 in good health and CMV-seronegative.

The chain is built from TRBV5-1 and TRBJ2-4; 14 nucleotides line up with TRBD2. The germline V gene encodes CDR1 SGHRS and CDR2 YFSETQ. Losses at the gene ends were 4 bases for V and 6 bases for J; bases not matched to a gene: 6. This CDR3 has 16 amino acids. The CDR3 loop reads CASSPGLAGAGNIQYF. The CDR3 DNA reads as TGCGCCAGCAGCCCGGGACTAGCGGGAGCGGGAAACATTCAGTACTTC. Together with reference TRBV5-1 and TRBJ2-4, the CDR3 gives the full variable domain: KAGVTQTPRYLIKTRGQQVTLSCSPISGHRSVSWYQQTPGQGLQFLFEYFSETQRNKGNFPGRFSGRQFSNSRSEMNVSTLELGDSALYLCASSPGLAGAGNIQYFGAGTRLSVL.

This sequence joins TRBV6-5 and TRBJ1-6, with D possibly matching TRBD1 (5 bases). Germline values: CDR1 MNHEY, CDR2 SVGAGI. The CDR3 spans 11 residues. The CDR3 DNA reads as TGTGCAACACGACAGAGCGTAGCCCTCCACTTT. Translating it yields CATRQSVALHF.

This chain connects TRBV4-3 to TRBJ2-2; 8 bases agree with TRBD2. Losses at the gene ends were 4 bases for V and 4 bases for J; bases not matched to a gene: 2. There are 14 residues in the CDR3. From germline, CDR1 is LGHNA and CDR2 YSLEER. The CDR3 bases are TGCGCCAGCAGCCGGCTAGCGGGCACCGGGGAGCTGTTTTTT. Translation: CASSRLAGTGELFF.

The rearrangement links TRBV6-5 to TRBJ2-7, with D maybe TRBD1 (5 bases). Germline values: CDR1 MNHEY, CDR2 SVGAGI. CDR3 length equals 13 residues. V lost 6 bases, J lost 3 bases, and 12 bases lay in between. The CDR3 sequence: CASRRGSNYEQYF. CDR3 coding DNA: TGTGCCAGCAGAAGGGGCTCAAACTACGAGCAGTACTTC.

The J gene is TRBJ2-5, the V gene TRBV9; 10 nucleotides line up with TRBD2. The CDR3 loop spans 15 amino acids. J gave up 1 base and V 4 bases, and 4 bases lay outside the gene matches. The germline CDR1 and CDR2 sequences are SGDLS and YYNGEE. Written as DNA, the CDR3 is TGTGCCAGCAGCACCAGCGGGGGGGCCCAAGAGACCCAGTACTTC. It is translated as CASSTSGGAQETQYF.

This clone was recorded only once. V and J are TRBV18 and TRBJ2-1; possible D gene TRBD2, 5 bases. Germline lookup yields CDR1 KGHSH and CDR2 LQKENI. Trimming removed 2 bases at V and 1 base at J, with 9 bases between. The CDR3 runs 15 residues. The CDR3 bases are TGTGCCAGCTCACCAGAGCGGTTTTCCTACAATGAGCAGTTCTTC. It codes for CASSPERFSYNEQFF.

The chain combines TRBV7-9 with TRBJ2-5; weak D call: TRBD1 (6 bases). Trimming removed 5 bases at V and 5 bases at J, with 9 bases between. This CDR3 has 12 residues. Germline lookup yields CDR1 SEHNR and CDR2 FQNEAQ (reference sequence). In nucleotides, the CDR3 is TGTGCCAGCAGCAGGGGGAAGGAGACCCAGTACTTC. Translation gives CASSRGKETQYF. The full variable domain, in which reference TRBV7-9 and TRBJ2-5 provide the parts outside the CDR3, is DTGVSQNPRHKITKRGQNVTFRCDPISEHNRLYWYRQTLGQGPEFLTYFQNEAQLEKSRLLSDRFSAERPKGSFSTLEIQRTEQGDSAMYLCASSRGKETQYFGPGTRLLVL.

This chain joins TRBV28 and TRBJ1-4; 9 nucleotides agree with TRBD1. The trim removed 4 bases at V and 8 bases at J, leaving 8 bases unmatched. Germline V gene sequence: CDR1 MDHEN, CDR2 SYDVKM. The CDR3 sequence is 15 residues long. CDR3 in DNA: TGTGCCAGCAGTTCCCCGGGACAGGGTTACGAAAAACTGTTTTTT. Amino acid sequence: CASSSPGQGYEKLFF.

With respect to this clone: Other DNA sequences in this sample translate to the same CDR3. This chain connects TRBV28 to TRBJ1-2; the D gene is possibly TRBD1 (6 bases). This CDR3 has 15 residues. V lost 2 bases, J lost 2 bases, and 12 bases lay in between. CDR1 MDHEN and CDR2 SYDVKM come from the germline V gene. The CDR3 sequence is CASSLPGQGNYGYTF. CDR3 bases: TGTGCCAGCAGTTTACCCGGCCAGGGGAACTATGGCTACACCTTC.

The chain couples TRBV6-1 to TRBJ1-2, with TRBD1 identical over 8 bases. The CDR3 contains 14 residues. V was clipped by 7 bases and J by 4 bases; unmatched bases: 8. The germline V gene encodes CDR1 MNHNS and CDR2 SASEGT. CDR3 coding DNA: TGTGCCAGCAACCTTGACAGGGGAGCCTATGGCTACACCTTC. It is translated as CASNLDRGAYGYTF.